The 18 T cell receptor beta chains given below trace back to one sample, sequenced in a study of shared clonotypes between healthy human individuals. Clones were read by immunoSEQ multiplex PCR, and TCRdb kept only the in-frame ones, dropping some. This sample yields about 1.9 million clones, of which around 93% are seen a single time; approximately 1.7% belongs to the top ten. Selected positively for CCR7 and CD45RO-negative, naive CD8 cells excluded terminally differentiated effector memory CD45RA+ cells. Sequencing was carried out using naive CD8+ T cells from PBMCs. The receptors stem from a man in his late teens or twenties in good health. Some clones in this sample may be carry-over from other donors' samples.

The chain combines TRBV5-1 with TRBJ2-1; the match to TRBD2 covers 8 bases. In germline, CDR1 is SGHRS, CDR2 YFSETQ. V shed 3 bases, J shed 8 bases, and the junction held 10 bases outside the gene matches. The CDR3 is made up of 15 amino acids. CDR3 coding DNA: TGCGCCAGCAGCTCCTCGCCGCGGGAGGATTATGAGCAGTTCTTC. This gives the protein CASSSSPREDYEQFF.

The chain combines TRBV28 with TRBJ1-4, with D unresolved. The germline gives CDR1 MDHEN, CDR2 SYDVKM. With 3 bases removed from V and 4 bases from J, the gap between germline ends came to 9 bases. The CDR3 loop spans 14 amino acids. The chain's CDR3 is CASSFDGGNEKLFF. The DNA for the CDR3 is TGTGCCAGCAGTTTCGACGGAGGTAATGAAAAACTGTTTTTT.

The chain joins TRBV9 to TRBJ2-7; no clear D. CDR3 length: 13 residues. V was shortened by 0 bases and J by 4 bases, with 8 bases between the two germline ends. Germline lookup yields CDR1 SGDLS and CDR2 YYNGEE. In DNA, the CDR3 is TGTGCCAGCAGCGTAGAACACGAATACGAGCAGTACTTC. Translating it yields CASSVEHEYEQYF. Full variable domain (remainder filled in from reference TRBV9 and TRBJ2-7): DSGVTQTPKHLITATGQRVTLRCSPRSGDLSVYWYQQSLDQGLQFLIQYYNGEERAKGNILERFSAQQFPDLHSELNLSSLELGDSALYFCASSVEHEYEQYFGPGTRLTVT.

This chain uses TRBV6-6 with TRBJ2-2; 7 nucleotides match TRBD2. Germline CDR1 is MNHNY and CDR2 is SVGAGI (reference sequence). This CDR3 contains 12 residues. V gave up 8 bases and J gave up 8 bases; unmatched junction bases: 5. The CDR3 nucleotides read TGTGCCAGCGGACAAGCGGGAGGGGAGCTGTTTTTT. Translated: CASGQAGGELFF.

V is TRBV12-2 and J is TRBJ2-7; the DNA was not compared with TRBD2, the D call given in the table. TRBV12-2 is classified as a pseudogene. The CDR3 is 14 amino acids. CDR3 in amino acids: CASRLGLAGNEQYF. The CDR3, as DNA: TGTGCAAGTCGCTTGGGACTAGCCGGCAACGAGCAGTACTTC.

The chain uses TRBV25-1 and TRBJ2-1; possibly TRBD1 or TRBD2 for D (5 bases each). Germline V lookup: CDR1 MGHDK, CDR2 SYGVNS. There are 13 residues in the CDR3. The V gene lost 7 bases and the J gene lost 6 bases, with 13 bases spanning the gap. CDR3 sequence reads: CASMRWGSNEQFF. Written as DNA, the CDR3 is TGTGCCAGCATGAGGTGGGGGAGCAATGAGCAGTTCTTC.

The rearrangement links TRBV29-1 to TRBJ2-2; 8 positions agree with TRBD1. Trimming at V came to 1 base and at J to 1 base, leaving 2 bases not matched to a gene. Germline lookup yields CDR1 SQVTM and CDR2 ANQGSEA. The CDR3 contains 15 residues. The CDR3 loop is CSVEGTGLNTGELFF. CDR3 in DNA: TGCAGCGTTGAAGGGACAGGGTTGAACACCGGGGAGCTGTTTTTT.

This clone was seen once. This sequence joins TRBV7-9 and TRBJ2-7; D is possibly TRBD1 (7 bases). Trimming cost V 8 bases and J 4 bases, with 15 bases left between them. The germline V gene has CDR1 SEHNR and CDR2 FQNEAQ (reference sequence). The CDR3 runs 13 residues. The CDR3 nucleotides read TGTGCCAGCCGCGGGGACAGAGTATACGAGCAGTACTTC. Its protein product is CASRGDRVYEQYF.

This clone was counted only a few times. The chain recombines TRBV28 with TRBJ1-5; D is uncertain. In germline, CDR1 is MDHEN, CDR2 SYDVKM. This CDR3 is 14 amino acids long. V shed 6 bases and J shed 4 bases, with 13 bases lying between them. The CDR3 region is CASRPGFLNQPQHF. The CDR3 DNA is TGTGCCAGCAGACCGGGATTCCTGAATCAGCCCCAGCATTTT.

V is TRBV9 and J is TRBJ2-7; possibly TRBD1 or TRBD2 for D (6 bases each). Germline lookup yields CDR1 SGDLS and CDR2 YYNGEE. The CDR3 is 16 residues long. Trimming pared 0 bases from V and 2 bases from J, leaving 15 bases between. The CDR3 is CASSVGVRGPTYEQYF. The DNA for the CDR3 is TGTGCCAGCAGCGTAGGTGTCCGGGGGCCTACCTACGAGCAGTACTTC.

This chain links TRBV5-1 with TRBJ2-6; D ambiguous. The CDR3 is 16 amino acids. Trimming pared 0 bases from V and 0 bases from J, leaving 7 bases between. Germline CDR1 SGHRS, CDR2 YFSETQ. The DNA for the CDR3 is TGCGCCAGCAGCTTGGATATCCTCTCTGGGGCCAACGTCCTGACTTTC. The encoded protein is CASSLDILSGANVLTF. The full variable domain, rest sourced from reference TRBV5-1 and TRBJ2-6, is KAGVTQTPRYLIKTRGQQVTLSCSPISGHRSVSWYQQTPGQGLQFLFEYFSETQRNKGNFPGRFSGRQFSNSRSEMNVSTLELGDSALYLCASSLDILSGANVLTFGAGSRLTVL.

The V gene is TRBV25-1, the J gene TRBJ2-7; TRBD2 is a possible D gene (5 bases). V lost 0 bases, J lost 5 bases, and 8 bases lay in between. Germline CDR1 reads MGHDK; CDR2 reads SYGVNS. This CDR3 is 13 amino acids long. Here the CDR3 reads CASSEYAGDEQYF. In DNA form, the CDR3 reads TGTGCCAGCAGTGAATACGCCGGGGACGAGCAGTACTTC.

V usage is TRBV15 and J usage is TRBJ2-5, with TRBD2 matching 7 bases. Unmatched junction bases numbered 5, after V lost 2 bases and J lost 2 bases. The CDR3 contains 15 residues. Germline lookup yields CDR1 LNHNV and CDR2 YYDKDF (reference sequence). CDR3 protein: CATSRFPGGQETQYF. CDR3 DNA sequence: TGTGCCACCAGCAGATTTCCGGGGGGACAAGAGACCCAGTACTTC.

This clone was seen just once. The chain's CDR3 is CASSYGAGEQYF. In DNA form, the CDR3 reads TGTGCCAGCAGTTACGGGGCGGGCGAGCAGTACTTC. The genes are TRBV6-6 and TRBJ2-7; D assignment may be TRBD1 or TRBD2 (5 bases each). The CDR3 has 12 residues. Germline-derived CDR1 and CDR2 are MNHNY and SVGAGI (reference sequence). The V and J ends lost 2 bases and 6 bases respectively, with 8 bases between them.

This clone was counted a few times. The sample has other DNA sequences that encode this CDR3 too. The genes are TRBV27 and TRBJ2-7, with unresolved D. From germline, CDR1 is MNHEY and CDR2 SMNVEV (reference sequence). The CDR3 contains 13 residues. V was trimmed by 2 bases and J by 2 bases, leaving 7 bases between them. The CDR3 coding sequence is TGTGCCAGCAGTTTAGGATCGACCTACGAGCAGTACTTC. This encodes CASSLGSTYEQYF.

Comments on this clone: Other nucleotide sequences in the sample specify the same CDR3. The chain links TRBV28 to TRBJ2-5; D uncertain. CDR3 length: 10 amino acids. V was shortened by 8 bases and J by 2 bases, with 3 bases between the two germline ends. Germline V gene data show CDR1 as MDHEN and CDR2 as SYDVKM. The CDR3 DNA reads TGTGCCAGCTCGCAAGAGACCCAGTACTTC. Amino acid sequence: CASSQETQYF.

The rearrangement links TRBV28 to TRBJ2-1; TRBD2 aligns across 10 bases. The trim removed 2 bases at V and 0 bases at J, leaving 19 bases unmatched. Germline V lookup: CDR1 MDHEN, CDR2 SYDVKM. The CDR3 is made up of 22 amino acids. CDR3 sequence reads: CASSLREMYSPSGSLSYNEQFF. Here the CDR3 DNA reads TGTGCCAGCAGTTTAAGAGAGATGTATTCTCCTAGCGGGAGTCTCTCCTACAATGAGCAGTTCTTC.

In this sample, this clone turned up once. V usage is TRBV5-8 and J usage is TRBJ2-7; no clear D. The V gene's germline CDR1 is SGHTS and CDR2 YDEGEE. The CDR3 has 15 amino acids. V lost 0 bases to trimming and J lost 0 bases, with 10 bases between them. The CDR3 protein is CASSLAMGSSYEQYF. As DNA, the CDR3 is TGTGCCAGCAGCTTGGCCATGGGTAGCTCCTACGAGCAGTACTTC. Full variable domain (remainder filled in from reference TRBV5-8 and TRBJ2-7): EAGVTQSPTHLIKTRGQQATLRCSPISGHTSVYWYQQALGLGLQFLLWYDEGEERNRGNFPPRFSGRQFPNYSSELNVNALELEDSALYLCASSLAMGSSYEQYFGPGTRLTVT.